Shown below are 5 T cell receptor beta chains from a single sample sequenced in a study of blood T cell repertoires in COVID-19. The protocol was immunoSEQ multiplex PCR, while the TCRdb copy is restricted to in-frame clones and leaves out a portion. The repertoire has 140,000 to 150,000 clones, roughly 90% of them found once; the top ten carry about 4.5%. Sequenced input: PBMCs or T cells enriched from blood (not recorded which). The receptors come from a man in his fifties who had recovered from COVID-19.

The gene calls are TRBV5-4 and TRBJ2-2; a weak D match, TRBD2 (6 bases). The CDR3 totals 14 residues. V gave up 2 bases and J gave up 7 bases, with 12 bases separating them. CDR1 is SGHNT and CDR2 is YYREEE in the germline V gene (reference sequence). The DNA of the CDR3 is TGTGCCAGCAGCTTTGATCCGCGGGACGGGGAGCTGTTTTTT. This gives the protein CASSFDPRDGELFF.

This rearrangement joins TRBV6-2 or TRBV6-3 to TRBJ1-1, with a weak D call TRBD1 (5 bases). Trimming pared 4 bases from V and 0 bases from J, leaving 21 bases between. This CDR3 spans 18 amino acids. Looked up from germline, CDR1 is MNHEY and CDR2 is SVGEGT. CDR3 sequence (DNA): TGTGCCAGCAGTTCACCCGTGGGGCGAGGTCAAATGAACACTGAAGCTTTCTTT. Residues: CASSSPVGRGQMNTEAFF.

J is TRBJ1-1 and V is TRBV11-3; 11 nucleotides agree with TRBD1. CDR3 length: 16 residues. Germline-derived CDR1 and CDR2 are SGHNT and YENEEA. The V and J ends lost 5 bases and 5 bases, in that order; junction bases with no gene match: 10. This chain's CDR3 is CASSPGDRGDGTEAFF. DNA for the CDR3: TGTGCCAGCAGCCCGGGGGACAGGGGGGACGGAACTGAAGCTTTCTTT.

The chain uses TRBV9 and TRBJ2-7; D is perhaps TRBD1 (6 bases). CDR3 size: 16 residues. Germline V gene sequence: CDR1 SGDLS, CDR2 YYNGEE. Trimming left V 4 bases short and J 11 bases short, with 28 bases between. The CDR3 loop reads CASSPPPYRVLIYKYV. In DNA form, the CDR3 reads TGTGCCAGCAGCCCGCCCCCCTACAGGGTCTTGATTTATAAGTACGTC.

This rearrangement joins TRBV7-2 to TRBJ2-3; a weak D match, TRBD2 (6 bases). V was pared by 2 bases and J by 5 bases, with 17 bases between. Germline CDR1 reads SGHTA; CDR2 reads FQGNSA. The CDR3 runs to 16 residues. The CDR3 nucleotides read TGTGCCAGCAGCTTACACCGGGGAGGCCGCGGAGATACGCAGTATTTT. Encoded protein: CASSLHRGGRGDTQYF.